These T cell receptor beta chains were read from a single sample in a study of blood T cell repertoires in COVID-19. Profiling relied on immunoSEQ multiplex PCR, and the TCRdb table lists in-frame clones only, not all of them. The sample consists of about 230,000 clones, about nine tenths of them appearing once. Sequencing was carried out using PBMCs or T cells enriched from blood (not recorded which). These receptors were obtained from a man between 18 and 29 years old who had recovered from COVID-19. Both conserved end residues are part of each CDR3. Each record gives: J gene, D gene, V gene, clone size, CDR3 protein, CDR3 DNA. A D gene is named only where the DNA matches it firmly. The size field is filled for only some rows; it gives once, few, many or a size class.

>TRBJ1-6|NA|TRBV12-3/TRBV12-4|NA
CASSPGGSGLHF
TGTGCCAGCAGTCCCGGGGGGAGTGGCCTCCACTTT
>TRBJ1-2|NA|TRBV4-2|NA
CASSQEQKMIGGYTF
TGTGCCAGCAGCCAAGAACAGAAGATGATAGGTGGCTACACCTTC
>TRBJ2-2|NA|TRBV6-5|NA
CASSYGRGTGELFF
TGTGCCAGCAGTTACGGTCGGGGAACCGGGGAGCTGTTTTTT
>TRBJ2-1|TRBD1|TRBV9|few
CASSLGQGSYNEQFF
TGTGCCAGCAGCCTCGGACAGGGGTCCTACAATGAGCAGTTCTTC
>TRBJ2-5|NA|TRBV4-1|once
CASSQSGAHQRETQYF
TGCGCCAGCAGCCAATCAGGGGCCCATCAACGAGAGACCCAGTACTTC
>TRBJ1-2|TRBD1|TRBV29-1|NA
CSVEVEGAAETKGYGYTF
TGCAGCGTTGAGGTCGAGGGGGCAGCGGAAACAAAGGGCTATGGCTACACCTTC
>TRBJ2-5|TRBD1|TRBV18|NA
CASSPYRQGQETQYF
TGTGCCAGCTCACCCTACCGACAGGGTCAAGAGACCCAGTACTTC
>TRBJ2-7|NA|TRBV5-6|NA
CASSVGLHYEQYF
TGTGCCAGCAGCGTGGGACTCCACTACGAGCAGTACTTC
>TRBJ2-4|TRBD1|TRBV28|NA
CASNPGQGPSTAKNIQYF
TGTGCCAGCAATCCGGGACAGGGGCCTTCCACCGCCAAAAACATTCAGTACTTC
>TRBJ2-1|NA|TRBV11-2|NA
CASSLDSVQLGGNEQFF
TGTGCCAGCAGCTTAGATTCAGTCCAGCTGGGGGGCAATGAGCAGTTCTTC
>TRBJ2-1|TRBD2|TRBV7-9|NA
CASSPPGTSGNNEQFF
TGTGCCAGCAGCCCCCCCGGGACTAGCGGTAACAATGAGCAGTTCTTC
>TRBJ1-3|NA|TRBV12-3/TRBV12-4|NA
CASSAGSGNTIYF
TGTGCCAGCAGCGCAGGGTCTGGAAACACCATATATTTT
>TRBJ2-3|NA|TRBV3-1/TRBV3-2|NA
CASSQASGTQYF
TGTGCCAGCAGCCAAGCGAGCGGTACGCAGTATTTT
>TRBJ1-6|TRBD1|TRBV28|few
CASNRQGESPLHF
TGTGCCAGCAATCGACAGGGAGAGTCACCCCTCCACTTT
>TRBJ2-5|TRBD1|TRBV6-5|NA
CASSLTGDQETQYF
TGTGCCAGCAGTTTGACAGGGGATCAAGAGACCCAGTACTTC
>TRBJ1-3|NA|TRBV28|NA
CASSLWTTAGNTIYF
TGTGCCAGCAGTTTATGGACAACCGCTGGAAACACCATATATTTT
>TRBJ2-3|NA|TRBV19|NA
CASSDGDSQGGDTQYF
TGTGCCAGTTCAGACGGGGACTCCCAAGGAGGAGATACGCAGTATTTT
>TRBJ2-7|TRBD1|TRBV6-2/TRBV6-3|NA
CASSTTLRGRNEQYF
TGTGCCAGCAGTACGACGCTCAGGGGGCGTAACGAGCAGTACTTC
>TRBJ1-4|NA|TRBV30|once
CAWSVSRVAANEKLFF
TGTGCCTGGAGTGTATCGAGGGTCGCGGCTAATGAAAAACTGTTTTTT
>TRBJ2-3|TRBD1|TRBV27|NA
CASSFTGVGDTQYF
TGTGCCAGCAGTTTCACAGGGGTCGGGGATACGCAGTATTTT
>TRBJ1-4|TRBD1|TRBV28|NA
CASSLPIQGAGEKLFF
TGTGCCAGCAGCCTACCCATCCAGGGGGCGGGCGAAAAACTGTTTTTT
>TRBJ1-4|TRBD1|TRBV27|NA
CASSPTLNRGLYEKLFF
TGTGCCAGCAGTCCAACCTTAAACAGGGGTCTCTATGAAAAACTGTTTTTT
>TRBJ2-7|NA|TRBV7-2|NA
CASSLAPYNSYEQYF
TGTGCCAGCAGCTTAGCCCCGTATAACTCCTACGAGCAGTACTTC
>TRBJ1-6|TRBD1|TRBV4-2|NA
CASSLFPGTESPPLHF
TGTGCCAGCAGCCTATTCCCCGGGACAGAGTCTCCCCCCCTCCACTTT
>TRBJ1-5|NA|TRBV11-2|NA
CASSKNQGQPQHF
TGTGCCAGCAGCAAAAACCAGGGTCAACCCCAGCATTTT
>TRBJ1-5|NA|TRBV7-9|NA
CASSLQENQPQHF
TGTGCCAGCAGCTTACAGGAAAATCAGCCCCAGCATTTT
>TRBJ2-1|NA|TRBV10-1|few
CASSDPAYNEQFF
TGCGCCAGCAGTGATCCAGCCTACAATGAGCAGTTCTTC
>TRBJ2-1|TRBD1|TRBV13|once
CASSLALQGDNEQFF
TGTGCCAGCAGCTTAGCCTTGCAGGGGGACAATGAGCAGTTCTTC
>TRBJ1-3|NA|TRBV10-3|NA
CAISPTGSSGNTIYF
TGTGCCATCAGCCCGACAGGAAGCTCTGGAAACACCATATATTTT
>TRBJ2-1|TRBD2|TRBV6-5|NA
CASRYGGSSYNEQFF
TGTGCCAGCAGATACGGGGGGAGCTCCTACAATGAGCAGTTCTTC
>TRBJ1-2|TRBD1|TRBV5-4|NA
CASSLEPTGLVDGYTF
TGTGCCAGCAGCTTGGAACCGACAGGGCTGGTCGATGGGTACACCTTC
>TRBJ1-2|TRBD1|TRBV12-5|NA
CASGSTGTGLGAYGYTF
TGTGCTAGTGGTTCCACCGGGACAGGTCTAGGGGCCTATGGCTACACCTTC
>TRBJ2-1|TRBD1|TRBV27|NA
CASRTGTGFYNEQFF
TGTGCCAGCAGAACCGGGACAGGGTTCTACAATGAGCAGTTCTTC
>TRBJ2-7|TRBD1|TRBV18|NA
CASSPGQGYGEQYF
TGTGCCAGCTCACCGGGACAGGGATATGGAGAGCAGTACTTC
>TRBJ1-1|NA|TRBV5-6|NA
CASILLGASWNTEAFF
TGTGCCAGCATCTTACTAGGAGCTTCTTGGAACACTGAAGCTTTCTTT
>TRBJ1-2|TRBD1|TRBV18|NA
CASSRGTGNYGYTF
TGTGCCAGCTCACGGGGGACAGGGAACTATGGCTACACCTTC